A selection of T cell receptor beta chains follows, all from one sample in a study of cytomegalovirus exposure and HLA in healthy donors. Produced via immunoSEQ multiplex PCR; TCRdb's table is partial and in-frame only. The sample records roughly 110,000 clones, over 60% being singletons. The sample consisted of PBMCs. The receptors shown here come from a male donor in good health and CMV-seronegative. The CDR3 runs from the conserved cysteine through the conserved F or W. D genes are given only for firm matches. Size values are once, few and many counts, or a class for expanded clones, and some rows have none.

TRBJ2-1 once TRBD2 TRBV4-2 CASSQDGVGLAGGWQFF TGTGCCAGCAGCCAAGATGGGGTGGGACTAGCGGGAGGATGGCAGTTCTTC
TRBJ2-7 once TRBD1 TRBV7-9 CALTGNSYEQYF TGTGCCTTGACAGGGAACTCCTACGAGCAGTACTTC
TRBJ2-1 . TRBD2 TRBV5-1 CASSLGVAGIYNEQFF TGCGCCAGCAGCTTGGGTGTAGCGGGAATCTACAATGAGCAGTTCTTC
TRBJ1-1 . . TRBV7-9 CASSLRAGTEAFF TGTGCCAGCAGCTTACGGGCGGGCACTGAAGCTTTCTTT
TRBJ1-4 . TRBD1 TRBV29-1 CSVAGTATNEKLFF TGCAGCGTTGCTGGGACAGCAACTAATGAAAAACTGTTTTTT
TRBJ2-7 . . TRBV5-5 CASSFSFAYEQYF TGTGCCAGCAGCTTTTCATTCGCGTACGAGCAGTACTTC
TRBJ2-7 . . TRBV6-1 CASSEASREQYF TGTGCCAGCAGTGAAGCGTCGCGAGAGCAGTACTTC
TRBJ2-7 . TRBD1 TRBV5-1 CASSLWSGQGYEQYF TGCGCCAGCAGCTTATGGTCGGGACAGGGGTACGAGCAGTACTTC
TRBJ1-5 . . TRBV28 CASSWPEGNQPQHF TGTGCCAGCAGTTGGCCCGAGGGTAATCAGCCCCAGCATTTT
TRBJ1-6 . . TRBV4-1 CASSLAGSPDNSPLHF TGCGCCAGCAGCTTAGCTGGGTCTCCGGATAATTCACCCCTCCACTTT
TRBJ1-5 . . TRBV4-1 CASSQGQTLNQPQHF TGCGCCAGCAGCCAAGGGCAGACACTCAATCAGCCCCAGCATTTT
TRBJ2-5 . TRBD1 TRBV19 CASSILTGQGWETQYF TGTGCCAGTAGTATACTTACCGGACAGGGCTGGGAGACCCAGTACTTC
TRBJ1-1 . . TRBV23-1 CAREGSSTEAFF TGCGCTAGGGAGGGAAGCAGTACTGAAGCTTTCTTT
TRBJ2-7 . TRBD2 TRBV7-2 CASSSSLGLAGVGTYEQYF TGTGCCAGCAGCTCCTCTCTGGGACTAGCGGGAGTGGGAACCTACGAGCAGTACTTC
TRBJ1-2 . . TRBV2 CASTAAGNPNYGYTF TGTGCCAGCACGGCAGCCGGGAACCCTAACTATGGCTACACCTTC
TRBJ2-3 . TRBD2 TRBV29-1 CSVRGLAGVTSTDTQYF TGCAGCGTCCGGGGACTAGCGGGAGTGACTAGCACAGATACGCAGTATTTT
TRBJ1-1 . TRBD1 TRBV5-1 CASSLYRGNTEAFF TGCGCCAGCAGCTTATACAGGGGGAACACTGAAGCTTTCTTT
TRBJ1-5 . TRBD1 TRBV4-1 CASKGTGDQPQHF TGCGCCAGCAAGGGGACAGGGGACCAGCCCCAGCATTTT
TRBJ1-2 . . TRBV27 CASSFSDYSGYTF TGTGCCAGCAGTTTTTCGGACTACTCGGGCTACACCTTC
TRBJ2-1 . TRBD2 TRBV5-6 CASSLDAGGPNNEQFF TGTGCCAGCAGTCTGGACGCGGGAGGGCCTAACAATGAGCAGTTCTTC
TRBJ1-5 . . TRBV27 CASSLRSGQPQHF TGTGCCAGCAGTTTAAGGTCAGGTCAGCCCCAGCATTTT
TRBJ1-3 . TRBD1 TRBV5-4 CASSLAGTAGNTIYF TGTGCCAGCAGCTTGGCGGGGACAGCTGGAAACACCATATATTTT
TRBJ2-6 . . TRBV10-2 CASSEERSGANVLTF TGCGCCAGCAGTGAAGAGCGATCCGGGGCCAACGTCCTGACTTTC
TRBJ1-1 . TRBD1 TRBV19 CASSTGGNTEAFF TGTGCCAGTAGTACAGGGGGAAACACTGAAGCTTTCTTT